These 30 T cell receptor beta chains were sequenced from one sample in a study of T cell changes during pregnancy in multiple sclerosis. Using immunoSEQ multiplex PCR, the repertoire was profiled, and TCRdb retains in-frame clones only, with some absent. The sample yields 50,000 to 70,000 clones, 90% to 95% seen once. This specimen consisted of peripheral blood, obtained after pregnancy. These receptors came from a female donor in good health, enrolled as a control in a pregnancy study.

In its sample, this clone was seen once. The chain links TRBV2 to TRBJ1-2; 12 positions match TRBD1. The CDR3 has 17 amino acids. V lost 7 bases and J lost 0; bases outside the gene matches: 9. Per germline, CDR1 SNHLY and CDR2 FYNNEI. The CDR3 DNA reads TGTGCCAGCACCTCTTCTGGGACAGGGGGCTCTAACTATGGCTACACCTTC. Its translation: CASTSSGTGGSNYGYTF.

This clone was seen just once. The chain employs TRBV9 and TRBJ2-3; 7 nucleotides agree with TRBD2. CDR1 is SGDLS and CDR2 is YYNGEE in the germline V gene. CDR3 size: 15 residues. The V gene end was trimmed by 4 bases and the J gene end by 0 bases; junction bases not matched to a gene: 5. This chain's CDR3 is CASSLAGSSTDTQYF. CDR3 sequence (DNA): TGTGCCAGCAGCTTAGCGGGTTCTAGCACAGATACGCAGTATTTT.

This clone was recorded once. The chain links TRBV5-1 to TRBJ2-3; weak D call: TRBD1 (5 bases). CDR1 is SGHRS, CDR2 YFSETQ, per germline. V lost 0 bases, J lost 1 base, and 18 bases lay in between. CDR3 length: 18 residues. The DNA of the CDR3 is TGCGCCAGCAGCTTGGTACGTTCAGGGAACCCCGGCACAGATACGCAGTATTTT. It yields the protein CASSLVRSGNPGTDTQYF.

The rearrangement uses TRBV14 and TRBJ2-3, with D tentatively TRBD2 (6 bases). The CDR3 consists of 12 residues. Trimming removed 5 bases from V and 6 bases from J, with 9 bases in between. Germline V gene lookup returns CDR1 SGHDN and CDR2 FVKESK. Here the CDR3 reads CASSRTTDTQYF. CDR3 coding DNA: TGTGCCAGCAGCAGGACTACGGATACGCAGTATTTT.

The chain recombines TRBV30 with TRBJ1-2; perhaps TRBD1 as D (5 bases). The CDR3 spans 12 residues. V lost 0 bases and J lost 7, with 9 bases in between. Germline CDR1 and CDR2: GTSNPN and SVGIG (reference sequence). Here the CDR3 DNA reads TGTGCCTGGAGTGTTTATAGGGGTGGCTACACCTTC. Its protein product is CAWSVYRGGYTF.

The rearrangement uses TRBV6-5 and TRBJ1-1; 11 bases line up with TRBD1. V lost 2 bases to trimming and J lost 4 bases; unmatched junction nucleotides: 0. This CDR3 is 14 amino acids long. Looked up from germline, CDR1 is MNHEY and CDR2 is SVGAGI. CDR3 nucleotides: TGTGCCAGCAGTTACGGGACAGGGGGCACTGAAGCTTTCTTT. Residues: CASSYGTGGTEAFF.

The chain carries TRBV5-1 and TRBJ2-1; 9 bases match TRBD1. Germline CDR1 and CDR2: SGHRS and YFSETQ. The CDR3 extends over 15 amino acids. The J segment lost 4 bases and the V segment lost 3 bases, leaving 5 bases of the junction unmatched. The CDR3 loop reads CASSWGDREYNEQFF. The CDR3 region has the DNA TGCGCCAGCAGCTGGGGGGACAGGGAATACAATGAGCAGTTCTTC.

The chain uses TRBV27 and TRBJ1-2; perhaps TRBD1 as D (6 bases). Germline V gene lookup returns CDR1 MNHEY and CDR2 SMNVEV (reference sequence). The CDR3 length is 11 residues. Trimming stripped 6 bases from V and 8 bases from J, with 10 bases between. The CDR3 region is CASRGGWGYTF. The CDR3 coding sequence is TGTGCCAGCAGAGGGGGTTGGGGCTACACCTTC.

The rearrangement joins TRBV4-2 to TRBJ1-4, with D unresolved. Trimming took off 0 bases at V and 7 bases at J, with 15 bases between the two ends. The germline CDR1 and CDR2 sequences are LGHNA and YNFKEQ. CDR3 length: 16 residues. The CDR3 nucleotides are TGTGCCAGCAGCCAAGAGCCTGGCAGGCTTGGTGAAAAACTGTTTTTT. Protein: CASSQEPGRLGEKLFF.

The rearrangement joins TRBV13 to TRBJ2-2, with 9 bases matching TRBD1. The CDR3 extends over 17 amino acids. CDR1 is PRHDT and CDR2 is FYEKMQ in the germline V gene (reference sequence). V dropped 3 bases and J dropped 3; count of bases not matched to a gene: 8. CDR3: CASSFRRDRVYTGELFF. CDR3 in DNA: TGTGCCAGCAGCTTTCGTCGGGACAGGGTATACACCGGGGAGCTGTTTTTT.

V gene TRBV10-3 combines with J gene TRBJ2-1; D is uncertain. The CDR3 loop spans 13 amino acids. Trimming cost V 2 bases and J 10 bases, with 12 bases left between them. CDR1 is ENHRY, CDR2 SYGVKD, per germline. The CDR3: CAISEGFRWEQFF. CDR3 nucleotides: TGTGCCATCAGTGAGGGCTTCAGGTGGGAGCAGTTCTTC.

This clone showed up just a few times. Its ends do not fully match the called genes, so a read error is possible. This chain connects TRBV6-6 to TRBJ1-1, with 7 bases that match TRBD1. The CDR3 consists of 13 residues. In germline, CDR1 is MNHNY, CDR2 SVGAGI (reference sequence). CDR3 DNA: TGTGCCAGCAGTACCCCGGACAGGAACGAGTTTTTATTT. The encoded protein is CASSTPDRNEFLF.

The chain links TRBV7-9 to TRBJ2-7, with D perhaps matching TRBD1 (5 bases). The CDR3 is 12 amino acids. Per the germline V gene, CDR1 is SEHNR and CDR2 is FQNEAQ (reference sequence). V shed 5 bases and J shed 4 bases, with 9 bases lying between them. In DNA, the CDR3 is TGTGCCAGCAGCCTGACAGTTTACGAGCAGTACTTC. Protein product: CASSLTVYEQYF.

The chain links TRBV29-1 to TRBJ1-1; TRBD1 might be the D (6 bases). Trimming took off 2 bases at V and 1 base at J, with 8 bases between the two ends. CDR1 SQVTM and CDR2 ANQGSEA come from the germline V gene. The CDR3 spans 13 residues. In DNA, the CDR3 is TGCAGCGTTGAACGAGGGGGGAACACTGAAGCTTTCTTT. The encoded protein is CSVERGGNTEAFF.

A single count supports this clone. The chain carries TRBV2 and TRBJ2-7, with D possibly TRBD1 on 6 matching bases. V dropped 6 bases and J dropped 3 bases, with 12 bases sitting between them. The germline V gene has CDR1 SNHLY and CDR2 FYNNEI. The CDR3 runs to 13 residues. The CDR3 sequence is CASRSDRDYEQYF. CDR3 bases: TGTGCCAGCAGGTCGGACAGAGACTACGAGCAGTACTTC.

The chain is built from TRBV5-1 and TRBJ2-3; D might be TRBD1 (5 bases). This CDR3 contains 15 residues. CDR1 and CDR2 (germline): SGHRS, YFSETQ. Trimming took 3 bases from V and 1 from J, leaving 12 bases between them. The CDR3 DNA is TGCGCCAGCAGCTCCGGACACACTGGCACAGATACGCAGTATTTT. Protein product: CASSSGHTGTDTQYF.

This chain links TRBV5-1 with TRBJ2-7; D unclear. V shed 0 bases and J shed 6 bases, with 10 bases lying between them. Germline V lookup: CDR1 SGHRS, CDR2 YFSETQ. The CDR3 contains 13 residues. CDR3 in DNA: TGCGCCAGCAGCTTGGTGGCAGTCAGCGAGCAGTACTTC. Its protein product is CASSLVAVSEQYF. The full variable domain, completed using reference TRBV5-1 and TRBJ2-7, is KAGVTQTPRYLIKTRGQQVTLSCSPISGHRSVSWYQQTPGQGLQFLFEYFSETQRNKGNFPGRFSGRQFSNSRSEMNVSTLELGDSALYLCASSLVAVSEQYFGPGTRLTVT.

V gene TRBV5-1 combines with J gene TRBJ2-3; 9 bases are shared with TRBD2. Looked up from germline, CDR1 is SGHRS and CDR2 is YFSETQ. Trimming at V came to 0 bases and at J to 5 bases, leaving 4 bases not matched to a gene. This CDR3 contains 15 residues. The DNA for the CDR3 is TGCGCCAGCAGCTTGGGCGGACTAGCGTTAGATACGCAGTATTTT. Its translation is CASSLGGLALDTQYF.

The V and J genes are TRBV6-1 and TRBJ2-1; tentatively, D is TRBD2 (6 bases). The CDR3 totals 19 residues. Germline values: CDR1 MNHNS, CDR2 SASEGT. Trimming shortened V by 1 base and J by 7 bases, and 26 bases separated the two germline ends. CDR3 in amino acids: CASSEEADAWIPRGNEQFF. As DNA, the CDR3 is TGTGCCAGCAGTGAAGAGGCCGACGCCTGGATCCCCCGGGGGAATGAGCAGTTCTTC.

This clone was seen a few times. J is TRBJ1-6 and V is TRBV5-1; D is unclear. The V end was cut by 0 bases, the J end by 14 bases, with 9 bases between. Germline V gives CDR1 SGHRS, CDR2 YFSETQ. The CDR3 runs 12 residues. CDR3 DNA: TGCGCCAGCAGCTTGGCGGCAGGAACCCTCCACTTT. Amino acids: CASSLAAGTLHF. The full variable domain, rest sourced from reference TRBV5-1 and TRBJ1-6, is KAGVTQTPRYLIKTRGQQVTLSCSPISGHRSVSWYQQTPGQGLQFLFEYFSETQRNKGNFPGRFSGRQFSNSRSEMNVSTLELGDSALYLCASSLAAGTLHFGNGTRLTVT.

This sequence joins TRBV6-1 and TRBJ2-5, with TRBD1 matching 9 bases. V lost 7 bases to trimming and J lost 4 bases; unmatched junction nucleotides: 7. This CDR3 spans 14 amino acids. In germline, CDR1 is MNHNS, CDR2 SASEGT. The chain's CDR3 is CASNPDRGLETQYF. The CDR3 DNA reads as TGTGCCAGCAATCCGGACAGGGGCTTAGAGACCCAGTACTTC.

The rearrangement joins TRBV4-1 to TRBJ1-4; 12 nucleotides line up with TRBD1. Trimming removed 1 base from V and 6 bases from J; junction bases left unmatched: 3. Germline CDR1 is MGHRA and CDR2 is YSYEKL. This CDR3 is 16 amino acids long. This chain's CDR3 is CASSQAGQGAYEKLFF. Here the CDR3 DNA reads TGCGCCAGCAGCCAAGCGGGACAGGGGGCTTATGAAAAACTGTTTTTT.

This chain joins TRBV4-3 and TRBJ1-2; 9 bases fit TRBD1. This CDR3 is 13 amino acids long. The junction had 1 base not matched to a gene; V was cut back by 0 bases and J by 8 bases. Germline V gives CDR1 LGHNA, CDR2 YSLEER. CDR3 DNA sequence: TGCGCCAGCAGCCAAGAAACAGGGGGCGGCTACACCTTC. Residues: CASSQETGGGYTF.

V gene TRBV19 combines with J gene TRBJ1-6, with D maybe TRBD1 (5 bases). The CDR3 has 13 residues. Between the trimmed V and J ends, which lost 9 bases and 7 bases, there was a span of 13 bases. The germline V gene has CDR1 LNHDA and CDR2 SQIVND (reference sequence). The CDR3 DNA follows: TGTGCCAGCGCGCAGGGATACAATTCACCCCTCCACTTT. Protein product: CASAQGYNSPLHF.

The V and J genes are TRBV11-3 and TRBJ2-2, with TRBD1 as a possible D gene (6 bases). The germline V and J ends were trimmed by 4 bases and 3 bases, with 12 bases remaining between them. Germline lookup yields CDR1 SGHNT and CDR2 YENEEA. This CDR3 contains 15 residues. DNA of the CDR3: TGTGCCAGCAGCTCAGGGGTGGCGGACACCGGGGAGCTGTTTTTT. It yields the protein CASSSGVADTGELFF.

The chain combines TRBV9 with TRBJ2-7, with no clear D. V was pared by 3 bases and J by 0 bases, with 7 bases between. The CDR3 is 13 residues long. From germline, CDR1 is SGDLS and CDR2 YYNGEE. This CDR3 is CASSGSSSYEQYF. The CDR3 DNA reads as TGTGCCAGCAGCGGATCTAGCTCCTACGAGCAGTACTTC.

The chain links TRBV5-1 to TRBJ2-1, with 9 bases matching TRBD2. The CDR3 has 15 amino acids. V dropped 1 base and J dropped 4; count of bases not matched to a gene: 3. In germline, CDR1 is SGHRS, CDR2 YFSETQ. CDR3 loop: CASSLSGGSYNEQFF. The CDR3 nucleotides are TGCGCCAGCAGCTTGAGCGGGGGGTCGTACAATGAGCAGTTCTTC.

The chain links TRBV10-3 to TRBJ1-2; TRBD1 is a possible D gene (5 bases). CDR1 is ENHRY, CDR2 SYGVKD, per germline. The CDR3 is 12 amino acids. Trimming removed 11 bases at V and 1 base at J, with 11 bases between. The CDR3 protein is CASIGVNYGYTF. Written as DNA, the CDR3 is TGTGCCTCAATAGGGGTTAACTATGGCTACACCTTC.

The chain carries TRBV7-3 and TRBJ2-7, with D maybe TRBD2 (6 bases). The germline CDR1 and CDR2 sequences are SGHTA and FQGTGA. The CDR3 extends over 12 amino acids. Trimming shortened V by 3 bases and J by 6 bases, and 9 bases separated the two germline ends. As DNA, the CDR3 is TGTGCCAGCAGCTTTTCCGGGAGCGAGCAGTACTTC. Its protein is CASSFSGSEQYF.

The rearrangement links TRBV18 to TRBJ1-1; a weak D match, TRBD1 (6 bases). Trimming shortened V by 1 base and J by 0 bases, and 9 bases separated the two germline ends. Germline V gene sequence: CDR1 KGHSH, CDR2 LQKENI. The CDR3 extends over 15 amino acids. DNA for the CDR3: TGTGCCAGCTCACCACAGGGGGGGATGAACACTGAAGCTTTCTTT. It encodes CASSPQGGMNTEAFF.